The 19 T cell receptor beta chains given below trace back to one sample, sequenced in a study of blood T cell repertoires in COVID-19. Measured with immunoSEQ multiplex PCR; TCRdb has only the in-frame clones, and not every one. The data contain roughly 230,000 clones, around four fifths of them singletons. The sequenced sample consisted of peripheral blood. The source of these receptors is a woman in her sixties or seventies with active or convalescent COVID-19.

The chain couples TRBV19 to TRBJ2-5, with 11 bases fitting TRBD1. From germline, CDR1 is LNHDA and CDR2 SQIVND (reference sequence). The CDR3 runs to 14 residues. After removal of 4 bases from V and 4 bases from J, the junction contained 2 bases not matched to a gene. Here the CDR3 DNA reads TGTGCCAGTAGTACCGGGACAGGGGGAGAGACCCAGTACTTC. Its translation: CASSTGTGGETQYF. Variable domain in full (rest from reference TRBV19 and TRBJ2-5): DGGITQSPKYLFRKEGQNVTLSCEQNLNHDAMYWYRQDPGQGLRLIYYSQIVNDFQKGDIAEGYSVSREKKESFPLTVTSAQKNPTAFYLCASSTGTGGETQYFGPGTRLLVL.

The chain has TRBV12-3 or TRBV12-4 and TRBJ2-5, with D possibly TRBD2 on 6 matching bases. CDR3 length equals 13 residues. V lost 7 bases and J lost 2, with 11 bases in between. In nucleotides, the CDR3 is TGTGCCAGCACTTCGGGACTTCAAGAGACCCAGTACTTC. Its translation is CASTSGLQETQYF.

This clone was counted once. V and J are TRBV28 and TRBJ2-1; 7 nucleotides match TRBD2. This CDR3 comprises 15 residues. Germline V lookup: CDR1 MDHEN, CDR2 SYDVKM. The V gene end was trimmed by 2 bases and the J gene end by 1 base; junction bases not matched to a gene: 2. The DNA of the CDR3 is TGTGCCAGCAGTTTAAGCGGGGTATCCTACAATGAGCAGTTCTTC. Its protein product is CASSLSGVSYNEQFF.

DNA of the CDR3: TGTGCCAGCAGCTTTTTCGTTTTTGACAGGGGAACCTATGGCTACACCTTC. As protein: CASSFFVFDRGTYGYTF. The V and J genes are TRBV5-6 and TRBJ1-2; TRBD1 agrees at 8 bases. The V gene end was trimmed by 2 bases and the J gene end by 4 bases; junction bases not matched to a gene: 13. The germline gives CDR1 SGHDT, CDR2 YYEEEE. This CDR3 has 17 residues.

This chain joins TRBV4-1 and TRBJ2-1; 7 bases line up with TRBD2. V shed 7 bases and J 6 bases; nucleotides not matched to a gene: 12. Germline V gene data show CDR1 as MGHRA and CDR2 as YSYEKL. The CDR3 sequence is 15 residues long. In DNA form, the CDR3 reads TGCGCCAGCAATCCGGGACCTGGGGGGGTCAATGAGCAGTTCTTC. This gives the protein CASNPGPGGVNEQFF.

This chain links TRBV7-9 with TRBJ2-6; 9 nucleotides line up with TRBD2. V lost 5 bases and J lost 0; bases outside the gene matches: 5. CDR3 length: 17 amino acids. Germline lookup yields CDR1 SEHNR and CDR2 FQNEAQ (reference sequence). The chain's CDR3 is CASSQGLAPSGANVLTF. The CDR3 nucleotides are TGTGCCAGCAGCCAGGGACTAGCCCCCTCTGGGGCCAACGTCCTGACTTTC.

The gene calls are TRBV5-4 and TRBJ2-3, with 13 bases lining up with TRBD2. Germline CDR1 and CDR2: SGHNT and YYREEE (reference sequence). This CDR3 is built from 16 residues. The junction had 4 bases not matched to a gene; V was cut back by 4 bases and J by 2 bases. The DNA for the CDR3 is TGTGCCAGCAGCCGTGGACTAGCGGGGGACACAGATACGCAGTATTTT. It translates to CASSRGLAGDTDTQYF. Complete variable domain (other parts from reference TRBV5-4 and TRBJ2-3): ETGVTQSPTHLIKTRGQQVTLRCSSQSGHNTVSWYQQALGQGPQFIFQYYREEENGRGNFPPRFSGLQFPNYSSELNVNALELDDSALYLCASSRGLAGDTDTQYFGPGTRLTVL.

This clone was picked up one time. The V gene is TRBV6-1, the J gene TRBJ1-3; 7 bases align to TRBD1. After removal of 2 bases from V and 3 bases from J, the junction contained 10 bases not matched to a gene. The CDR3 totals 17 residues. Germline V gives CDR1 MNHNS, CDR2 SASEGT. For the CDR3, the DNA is TGTGCCAGCAGTGAAACGCCACCGACAGGGATTGGAAACACCATATATTTT. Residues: CASSETPPTGIGNTIYF.

For the CDR3, the DNA is TGTGCCAGCAGCCTTTCCGACAGGGTAATTTCACTCGGGGAGCTGTTTTTT. Translating gives CASSLSDRVISLGELFF. The chain uses TRBV4-2 and TRBJ2-2; 7 bases match TRBD1. Germline V gives CDR1 LGHNA, CDR2 YNFKEQ. CDR3 length equals 17 residues. The V segment lost 4 bases and the J segment 7 bases; nucleotides outside the gene matches: 15.

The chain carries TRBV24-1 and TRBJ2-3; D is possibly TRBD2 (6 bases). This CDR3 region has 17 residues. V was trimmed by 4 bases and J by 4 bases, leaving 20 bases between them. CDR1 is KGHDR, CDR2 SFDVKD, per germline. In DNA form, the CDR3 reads TGTGCCACCAGTGACCCTATAGCGGACCCCTCCCCAGATACGCAGTATTTT. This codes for CATSDPIADPSPDTQYF.

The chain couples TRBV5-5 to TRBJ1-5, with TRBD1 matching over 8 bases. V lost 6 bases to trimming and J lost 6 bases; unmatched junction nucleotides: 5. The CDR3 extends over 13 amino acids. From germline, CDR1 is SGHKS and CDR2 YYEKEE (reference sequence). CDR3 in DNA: TGTGCCAGCACCCGGACAGGGTCTCAGCCCCAGCATTTT. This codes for CASTRTGSQPQHF.

The CDR3 DNA follows: TGTGCCAGCAGCCCCCTCAGACTAGGCACAGATACGCAGTATTTT. It encodes CASSPLRLGTDTQYF. The rearrangement joins TRBV13 to TRBJ2-3; maybe TRBD2 (6 bases). Germline V gene lookup returns CDR1 PRHDT and CDR2 FYEKMQ (reference sequence). The CDR3 is 15 residues long. V dropped 5 bases and J dropped 1 base, with 13 bases sitting between them.

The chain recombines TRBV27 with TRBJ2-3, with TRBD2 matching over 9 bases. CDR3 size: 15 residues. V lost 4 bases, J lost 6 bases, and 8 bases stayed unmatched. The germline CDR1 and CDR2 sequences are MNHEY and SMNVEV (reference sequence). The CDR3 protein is CASSSRLAGMDTQYF. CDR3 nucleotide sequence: TGTGCCAGCAGTTCAAGGCTAGCGGGAATGGATACGCAGTATTTT.

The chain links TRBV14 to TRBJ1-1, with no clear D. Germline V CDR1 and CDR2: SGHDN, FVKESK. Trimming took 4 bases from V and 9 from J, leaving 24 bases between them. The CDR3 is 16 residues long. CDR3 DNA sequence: TGTGCCAGCAGCCGAATGAGTCATCCCCTGTCCAGGAAAGCTTTCTTT. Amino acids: CASSRMSHPLSRKAFF.

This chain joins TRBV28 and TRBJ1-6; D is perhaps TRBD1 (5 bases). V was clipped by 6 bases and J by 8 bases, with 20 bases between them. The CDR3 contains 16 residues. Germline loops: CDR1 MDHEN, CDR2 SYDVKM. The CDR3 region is CASSGRIGRVDSPLHF. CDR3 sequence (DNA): TGTGCCAGCAGCGGGAGGATAGGCAGGGTAGATTCACCCCTCCACTTT.

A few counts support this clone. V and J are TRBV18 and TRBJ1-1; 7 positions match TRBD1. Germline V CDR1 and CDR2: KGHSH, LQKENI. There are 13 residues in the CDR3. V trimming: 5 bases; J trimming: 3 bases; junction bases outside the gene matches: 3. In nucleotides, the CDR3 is TGTGCCAGCTCAACCGGACAGGACACTGAAGCTTTCTTT. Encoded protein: CASSTGQDTEAFF.

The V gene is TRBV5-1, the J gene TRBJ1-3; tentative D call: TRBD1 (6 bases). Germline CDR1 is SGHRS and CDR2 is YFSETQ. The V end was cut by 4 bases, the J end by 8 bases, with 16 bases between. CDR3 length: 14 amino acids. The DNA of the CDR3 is TGCGCCAGCAGCCCTACAGGGTTATTGGACACCATATATTTT. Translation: CASSPTGLLDTIYF.

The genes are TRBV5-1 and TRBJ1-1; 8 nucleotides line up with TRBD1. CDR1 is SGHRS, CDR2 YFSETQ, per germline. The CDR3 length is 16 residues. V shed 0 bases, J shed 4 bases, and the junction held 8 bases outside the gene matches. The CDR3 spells CASSLGGRGRGTEAFF. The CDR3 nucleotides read TGCGCCAGCAGCTTGGGAGGCAGGGGGCGAGGCACTGAAGCTTTCTTT.

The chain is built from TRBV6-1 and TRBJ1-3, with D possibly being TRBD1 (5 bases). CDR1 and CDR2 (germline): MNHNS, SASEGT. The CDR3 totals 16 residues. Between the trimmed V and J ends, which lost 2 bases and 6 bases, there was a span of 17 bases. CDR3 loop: CASSEIVSHRLNTIYF. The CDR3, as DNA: TGTGCCAGCAGTGAAATCGTTTCGCACAGGTTAAACACCATATATTTT.